This TCR beta chain originates from a study of control samples from healthy donors and cancer patients. The protocol was immunoSEQ multiplex PCR, while the TCRdb copy is restricted to in-frame clones and leaves out a portion. The table has about 120,000 clones, 88% seen once; the top ten hold about 2.5%. Trimming cost V 3 bases and J 5 bases; bases outside gene matches: 13. The CDR3 consists of 18 residues. The V gene's germline CDR1 is SEHNR and CDR2 FQNEAQ (reference sequence). The sequencing sample was made of blood. This TCR derives from a woman between 70 and 85 years old in good health. V is TRBV7-9 and J is TRBJ1-1; 12 nucleotides align to TRBD1. The CDR3 reads CASSLGDRGPPWDTEAFF. Here the CDR3 DNA reads TGTGCCAGCAGCTTGGGGGACAGGGGGCCCCCTTGGGATACTGAAGCTTTCTTT.